What follows is one T cell receptor beta chain and its context. What it binds is unknown. This record comes from a study of radiation and T cells in renal cell carcinoma. Specified time point: blood 2 weeks post-SBRT. Treatment denoted: 15 Gy SBRT to primary tumor, nephrectomy 4 weeks later. Clear cell pathology was present in this patient's renal cell carcinoma. Whole-study results and caveats: Baseline intratumoral clonotype presence is unknown without pretreatment biopsies. In blood, top tumor clones expanded by 2 weeks, shrinking by 4.

The method was immunoSEQ multiplex PCR; TCRdb's version includes in-frame clones alone and lacks a portion of them. Found here are 120,000 or so clones, about 88% of them singletons; the top ten hold 5.8%. Sequencing used blood, obtained from a patient whose treatment included radiotherapy and nephrectomy. This clonotype originated in a woman in her 70s with renal cell carcinoma.

CDR3: CASSLGRGYQPQHF. The CDR3, as DNA: TGTGCCAGCAGCTTGGGAAGGGGATATCAGCCCCAGCATTTT. The V and J genes are TRBV5-4 and TRBJ1-5; possibly TRBD1 for D (5 bases). Trimming took off 0 bases at V and 5 bases at J, with 9 bases between the two ends. CDR3 length equals 14 residues. Germline CDR1 is SGHNT and CDR2 is YYREEE (reference sequence).